Listed below are T cell receptor beta chains from one sample, sequenced in a study of blood T cell repertoires in COVID-19. Clones were read by immunoSEQ multiplex PCR, and TCRdb kept only the in-frame ones, dropping some. The sample has some 400,000 clones, roughly nine tenths seen once. The sequenced sample consisted of PBMCs or T cells enriched from blood (not recorded which). The source is a woman under 40 who had recovered from COVID-19. Both conserved end residues are part of each CDR3.

>TRBV5-1|TRBJ1-1
CASSLEGRTEAFF
>TRBV7-2|TRBJ2-3
CASSLALAGDTQYF
>TRBV5-1|TRBJ1-2
CASSTRDRGGSDGYTF
>TRBV5-6|TRBJ1-1
CASSLGLSGGNEAFF
>TRBV19|TRBJ2-6
CASSKGQAGANVLTF
>TRBV9|TRBJ1-3
CASSVGIDGTEYF
>TRBV9|TRBJ1-2
CASSVDGGSDGYTF
>TRBV28|TRBJ2-6
CASTDNNYSGANVLTF
>TRBV3-1/TRBV3-2|TRBJ1-2
CASSAIYGYTF
>TRBV24-1|TRBJ1-1
CATSRPGGTEAFF
>TRBV28|TRBJ1-2
CASSLGQLANYGYTF
>TRBV30|TRBJ1-6
CAWSALNMNNSPLHF
>TRBV28|TRBJ1-6
CASSSYNSPLHF
>TRBV15|TRBJ2-2
CATRRGRGNTGELFF
>TRBV19|TRBJ1-5
CASSIGVDRISQPQHF
>TRBV19|TRBJ1-5
CASSTGYGDQPQHF
>TRBV2|TRBJ2-1
CASRVLADYNEQFF
>TRBV7-2|TRBJ2-5
CASSFVGLETQYF
>TRBV28|TRBJ2-7
CASSRTGLARETYEQYF
>TRBV11-2|TRBJ1-6
CASSLGDRNNSPLHF
>TRBV5-1|TRBJ2-4
CASSPDLTSGRADAKNIQYF
>TRBV27|TRBJ2-3
CASSLQGGSTDTQYF
>TRBV5-1|TRBJ1-4
CASSSDSVNEKLFF
>TRBV30|TRBJ2-7
CASRSSGMLYEQYF
>TRBV30|TRBJ2-2
CAWSFSMGGELFF
>TRBV19|TRBJ2-3
CASSVAGITDTQYF
>TRBV29-1|TRBJ2-7
CSVEDRTSGRAREQYF
>TRBV7-9|TRBJ2-7
CASSLSSGGEQYF
>TRBV6-5|TRBJ2-7
CASATTSYEQYF
>TRBV28|TRBJ2-1
CASSLPGEEYNEQFF
>TRBV5-1|TRBJ1-3
CASNLIRQTGTSGNTIYF